These 14 T cell receptor beta chains were sequenced from one sample in a study of T-cell memory formation after mild COVID-19. MiXCR, applied by TCRdb to the 5' RACE reads, yields one record per CDR3 protein. Among 180,000 or so distinct CDR3 sequences listed, around a tenth were seen once. Input material: PBMCs or a T cell subset sorted from them (not recorded which). Receptor source: a young man who had mild COVID-19 (a few samples of this study predate the infection). Cell type and time point are not known.

This clonotype was seen a handful of times. The rearrangement joins TRBV5-4 to TRBJ2-5; D tentatively fits TRBD1 or TRBD2 (5 bases each). V was pared by 0 bases and J by 7 bases, with 19 bases between. The germline gives CDR1 SGHNT, CDR2 YYREEE (reference sequence). This CDR3 region has 16 residues. CDR3 in amino acids: CASSLAVGAASGTQYF. In DNA form, the CDR3 reads TGTGCCAGCAGCTTGGCGGTCGGGGCAGCCTCAGGGACCCAGTACTTC.

The chain couples TRBV7-9 to TRBJ2-1; D may be TRBD2 (6 bases). This CDR3 is 15 amino acids long. The germline CDR1 and CDR2 sequences are SEHNR and FQNEAQ (reference sequence). V gave up 5 bases and J gave up 1 base, with 12 bases separating them. The CDR3 protein is CASSMPAGSYNEQFF. The CDR3 region has the DNA TGTGCCAGCAGCATGCCTGCGGGATCCTACAATGAGCAGTTCTTC. Full variable domain (missing parts from reference TRBV7-9 and TRBJ2-1): DTGVSQNPRHKITKRGQNVTFRCDPISEHNRLYWYRQTLGQGPEFLTYFQNEAQLEKSRLLSDRFSAERPKGSFSTLEIQRTEQGDSAMYLCASSMPAGSYNEQFFGPGTRLTVL.

This clonotype was seen more than once but under ten times. This chain links TRBV4-3 with TRBJ1-5, with D tentatively TRBD1 (6 bases). CDR1 and CDR2 (germline): LGHNA, YSLEER. V was shortened by 3 bases and J by 8 bases, with 20 bases between the two germline ends. The CDR3 is 16 residues long. The CDR3 loop reads CASSQDTGTGTKPQHF. The CDR3 DNA reads TGCGCCAGCAGCCAGGACACAGGGACGGGGACGAAGCCCCAGCATTTT.

The V and J genes are TRBV3-1 and TRBJ1-1; 8 bases fit TRBD1. The germline V gene encodes CDR1 LGHDT and CDR2 YNNKEL (reference sequence). V gave up 3 bases and J gave up 1 base; unmatched junction bases: 4. The CDR3 length is 15 residues. This CDR3 is CASSHFTGGNTEAFF. CDR3 nucleotides: TGTGCCAGCAGCCATTTCACAGGGGGGAACACTGAAGCTTTCTTT.

This clonotype occurred a few times. V and J are TRBV5-1 and TRBJ2-7; D perhaps matches TRBD1 (5 bases). Per the germline V gene, CDR1 is SGHRS and CDR2 is YFSETQ. Trimming removed 0 bases at V and 6 bases at J, with 16 bases between. This CDR3 comprises 15 residues. The CDR3 loop reads CASSLALSGSGEQYF. In nucleotides, the CDR3 is TGCGCCAGCAGCTTGGCATTATCAGGGTCTGGCGAGCAGTACTTC. Looking up the rest from reference TRBV5-1 and TRBJ2-7 gives the full variable domain: KAGVTQTPRYLIKTRGQQVTLSCSPISGHRSVSWYQQTPGQGLQFLFEYFSETQRNKGNFPGRFSGRQFSNSRSEMNVSTLELGDSALYLCASSLALSGSGEQYFGPGTRLTVT.

This clonotype was seen ten or more times. DNA of the CDR3: TGTGCCAGCAGCTTGGGCAGTCCTTACGAGCAGTACTTC. Its translation: CASSLGSPYEQYF. The gene calls are TRBV5-6 and TRBJ2-7, with unresolved D. The CDR3 consists of 13 residues. V lost 0 bases, J lost 4 bases, and 8 bases lay in between. In germline, CDR1 is SGHDT, CDR2 YYEEEE.

At least ten counts were recorded for this clonotype. The gene calls are TRBV7-6 and TRBJ1-3; TRBD1 is a possible D gene (6 bases). Deletions cut 2 bases from V and 3 bases from J, with 17 bases between. The CDR3 has 17 amino acids. Germline V gives CDR1 SGHVS, CDR2 FNYEAQ. CDR3 sequence reads: CASSLTPLGAGGNTIYF. For the CDR3, the DNA is TGTGCCAGCAGCTTAACCCCCTTGGGGGCAGGTGGAAACACCATATATTTT.

This clonotype was counted at least ten times. This rearrangement joins TRBV6-5 to TRBJ1-5, with TRBD1 identical over 7 bases. Germline CDR1 MNHEY, CDR2 SVGAGI. This CDR3 region has 16 residues. V lost 10 bases, J lost 2 bases, and 14 bases stayed unmatched. DNA of the CDR3: TGTGCCACGAATCCCAGGGGGAATAGGGGCAATCAGCCCCAGCATTTT. The encoded protein is CATNPRGNRGNQPQHF.

The chain links TRBV18 to TRBJ1-1; no firm D call. Trimming removed 3 bases at V and 0 bases at J, with 5 bases between. This CDR3 comprises 13 residues. Per the germline V gene, CDR1 is KGHSH and CDR2 is LQKENI. CDR3 sequence (DNA): TGTGCCAGCTCACCCGCAATGAACACTGAAGCTTTCTTT. This sequence encodes CASSPAMNTEAFF.

The J gene is TRBJ1-4, the V gene TRBV20-1; weak D call: TRBD1 (6 bases). CDR3 length equals 13 residues. Deletions cut 6 bases from V and 7 bases from J, with 15 bases between. CDR1 and CDR2 from the germline V gene are DFQATT and SNEGSKA (reference sequence). The DNA of the CDR3 is TGCAGTGCAAAAGACAGGCAAGGTGAAAAACTGTTTTTT. Protein sequence: CSAKDRQGEKLFF.

V is TRBV4-1 and J is TRBJ1-4, with unresolved D. From germline, CDR1 is MGHRA and CDR2 YSYEKL. CDR3 length equals 14 residues. The V gene lost 4 bases and the J gene lost 3 bases, with 9 bases spanning the gap. In nucleotides, the CDR3 is TGCGCCAGCAGCCCCGACCTGCCTAATGAAAAACTGTTTTTT. Its protein is CASSPDLPNEKLFF.

The table lists this clonotype with a few counts. The chain carries TRBV6-1 and TRBJ1-5; tentative D call: TRBD1 (5 bases). CDR1 MNHNS and CDR2 SASEGT come from the germline V gene. This CDR3 is 15 amino acids long. V lost 6 bases and J 6 bases, leaving 18 bases between the germline ends. The CDR3 nucleotides are TGTGCCAGCAGGGGGTCGTTGGGCGGGGCTCAGCCCCAGCATTTT. It specifies CASRGSLGGAQPQHF.

The chain combines TRBV11-2 with TRBJ2-3; possible D gene TRBD1, 7 bases. Germline V gives CDR1 SGHAT, CDR2 FQNNGV. The CDR3 is made up of 16 amino acids. V lost 3 bases and J 5 bases, leaving 18 bases between the germline ends. The CDR3 DNA reads as TGTGCCAGCAGCTTTGTTGGGCAGGGGGGTCGAGATACGCAGTATTTT. It yields the protein CASSFVGQGGRDTQYF. The complete variable domain, with remaining parts taken from reference TRBV11-2 and TRBJ2-3, reads EAGVAQSPRYKIIEKRQSVAFWCNPISGHATLYWYQQILGQGPKLLIQFQNNGVVDDSQLPKDRFSAERLKGVDSTLKIQPAKLEDSAVYLCASSFVGQGGRDTQYFGPGTRLTVL.

The V gene is TRBV20-1, the J gene TRBJ1-5, with a tentative D call TRBD1 (6 bases). The CDR3 extends over 16 amino acids. V was trimmed by 3 bases and J by 2 bases, leaving 17 bases between them. Germline CDR1 is DFQATT and CDR2 is SNEGSKA (reference sequence). DNA for the CDR3: TGCAGTGCTAGTTCGGAGGGGGGAATAGGCAATCAGCCCCAGCATTTT. Protein sequence: CSASSEGGIGNQPQHF.